This T cell receptor (beta chain) was retrieved from a study of T cells in Graves' hyperthyroidism and ophthalmopathy. The overall study: The authors collected peripheral blood at initial diagnosis, before any treatment.

As to this clonotype: Its specificity is unknown.

From RNA transcripts, TCR beta CDR3 regions were amplified. A first-round RT-PCR of the TCR CDR3 used the HTBI primer set. TCRdb called the multiplex PCR reads again in MiXCR, with one record for every CDR3 protein. The table records roughly 400,000 distinct CDR3 sequences, more than 13% of them present only once. Study observations and caveats: Expanded thyroid clonotypes (above 0.001) were mostly also found in blood. Researchers report that a 13 V-J model separated ophthalmopathy from stable hyperthyroidism.

Source material for PBMCs was 10 ml fresh peripheral blood. Material for sequencing was blood. The TCR originated in a man in his fifties or sixties with Graves' ophthalmopathy.

The CDR3 nucleotides read TGCGCCAGCAGCCCAGAACCCGGACTAGCGGGAGAGACCCAGTACTTC. Translating gives CASSPEPGLAGETQYF. The chain couples TRBV5-1 to TRBJ2-5; TRBD2 matches 11 bases. In germline, CDR1 is SGHRS, CDR2 YFSETQ. The ends lost 4 bases at V and 4 bases at J; junction bases unmatched: 9. This CDR3 is built from 16 residues.